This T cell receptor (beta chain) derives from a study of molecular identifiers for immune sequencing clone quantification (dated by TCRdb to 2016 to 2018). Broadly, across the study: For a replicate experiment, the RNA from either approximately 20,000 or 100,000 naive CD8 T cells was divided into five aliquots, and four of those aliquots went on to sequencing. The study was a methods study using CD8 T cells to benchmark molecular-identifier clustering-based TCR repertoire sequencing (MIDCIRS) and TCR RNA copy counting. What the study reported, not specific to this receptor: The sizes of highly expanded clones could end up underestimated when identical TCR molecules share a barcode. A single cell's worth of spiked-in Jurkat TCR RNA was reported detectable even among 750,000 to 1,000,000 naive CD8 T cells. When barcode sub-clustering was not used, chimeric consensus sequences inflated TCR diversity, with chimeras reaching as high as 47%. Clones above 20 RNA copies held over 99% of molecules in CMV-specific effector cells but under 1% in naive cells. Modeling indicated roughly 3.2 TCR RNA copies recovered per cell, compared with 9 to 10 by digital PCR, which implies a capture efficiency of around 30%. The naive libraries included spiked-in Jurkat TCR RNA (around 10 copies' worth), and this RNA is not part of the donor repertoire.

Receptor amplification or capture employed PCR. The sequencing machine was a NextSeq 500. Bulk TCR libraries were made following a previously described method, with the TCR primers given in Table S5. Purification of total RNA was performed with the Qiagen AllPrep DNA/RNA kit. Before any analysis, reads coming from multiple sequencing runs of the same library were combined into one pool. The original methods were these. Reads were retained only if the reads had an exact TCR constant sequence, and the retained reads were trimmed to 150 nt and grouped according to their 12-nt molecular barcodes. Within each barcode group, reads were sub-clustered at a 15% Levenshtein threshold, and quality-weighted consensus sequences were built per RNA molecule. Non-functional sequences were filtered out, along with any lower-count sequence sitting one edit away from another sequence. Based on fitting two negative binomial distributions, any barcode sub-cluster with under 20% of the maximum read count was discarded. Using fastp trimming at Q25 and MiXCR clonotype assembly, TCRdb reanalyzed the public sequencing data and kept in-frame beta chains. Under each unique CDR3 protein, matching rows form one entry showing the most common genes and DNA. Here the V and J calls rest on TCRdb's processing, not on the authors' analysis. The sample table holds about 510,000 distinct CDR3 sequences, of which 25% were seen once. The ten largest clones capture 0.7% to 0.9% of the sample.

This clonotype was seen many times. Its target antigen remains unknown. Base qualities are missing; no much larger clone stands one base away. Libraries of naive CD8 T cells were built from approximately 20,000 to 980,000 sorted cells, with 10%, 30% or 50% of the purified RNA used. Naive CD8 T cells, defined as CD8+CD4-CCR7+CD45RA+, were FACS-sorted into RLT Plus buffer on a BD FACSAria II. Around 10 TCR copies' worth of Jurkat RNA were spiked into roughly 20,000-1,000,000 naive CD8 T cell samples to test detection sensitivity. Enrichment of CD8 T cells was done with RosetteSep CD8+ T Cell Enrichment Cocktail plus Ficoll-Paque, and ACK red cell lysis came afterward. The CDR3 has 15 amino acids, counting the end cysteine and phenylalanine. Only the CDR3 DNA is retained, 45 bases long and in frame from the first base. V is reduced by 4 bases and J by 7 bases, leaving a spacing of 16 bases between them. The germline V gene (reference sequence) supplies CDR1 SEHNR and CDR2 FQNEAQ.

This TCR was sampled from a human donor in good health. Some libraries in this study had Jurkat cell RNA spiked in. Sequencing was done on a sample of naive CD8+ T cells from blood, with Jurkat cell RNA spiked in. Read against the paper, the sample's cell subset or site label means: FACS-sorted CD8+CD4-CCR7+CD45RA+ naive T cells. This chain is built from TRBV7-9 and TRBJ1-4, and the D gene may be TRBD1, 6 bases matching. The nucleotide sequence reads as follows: TGTGCCAGCAGCTCGTACAGGGATCGAGGTGAAAAACTGTTTTTT. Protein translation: CASSSYRDRGEKLFF.